This TCR beta chain derives from a study of blood T cell repertoires in COVID-19. Study context: Samples representing acute and convalescent COVID-19 were sourced from the United States, Italy and Spain. PBMCs, B-cell-depleted T cells, or T cells provided the cDNA or gDNA that made up the material.

Germline-derived CDR1 and CDR2 are MNHEY and SVGEGT. The CDR3 is 18 residues long. The V gene end was trimmed by 6 bases and the J gene end by 1 base; junction bases not matched to a gene: 16. Methods used by the authors: Amplified reference gene primers provided the basis for estimating nucleated cell counts. TCRdb's copy holds only in-frame clones and misses some; the assay was immunoSEQ multiplex PCR. V and J calls and clone size are as listed in that table; D and trimming were resolved from the DNA. The sample has around 150,000 clones, approximately 90% seen once; the top ten hold 4% to 5%. Sample: peripheral blood. The chain has TRBV6-2 or TRBV6-3 and TRBJ2-5; 8 nucleotides line up with TRBD2. The TCR originated in a woman aged 55-69 years with active or convalescent COVID-19. DNA for the CDR3: TGTGCCAGCAGCCCTAGACGGGTGTTAGCGGGGACCCAAGAGACCCAGTACTTC. Encoded protein: CASSPRRVLAGTQETQYF.